These T cell receptor beta chains were read from a single sample in a study of blood T cell repertoires in COVID-19. The protocol was immunoSEQ multiplex PCR, while the TCRdb copy is restricted to in-frame clones and leaves out a portion. The data contain around 440,000 clones, around 88% of them seen just once; the ten biggest clones take up over 9.5%. Sequences were obtained from peripheral blood. The receptor set was obtained from a woman in her 50s with COVID-19, enrolled during active disease. Both conserved end residues are part of each CDR3. Each record gives: D gene, V gene, clone size, J gene, CDR3 protein, CDR3 DNA. A D gene is named only where the DNA matches it firmly. Expanded clones are given a class, and other clones once, few, many or no size at all.

d_call: .; v_call: TRBV30; clone_size: .; j_call: TRBJ2-7; cdr3_aa: CAWKPVSWAHEQYF; cdr3_nt: TGTGCCTGGAAACCGGTCTCCTGGGCCCACGAGCAGTACTTC
d_call: TRBD2; v_call: TRBV5-1; clone_size: .; j_call: TRBJ2-7; cdr3_aa: CASSSGWRGATYEQYF; cdr3_nt: TGCGCCAGCAGCTCGGGCTGGCGGGGGGCCACCTACGAGCAGTACTTC
d_call: TRBD1; v_call: TRBV7-9; clone_size: once; j_call: TRBJ2-5; cdr3_aa: CASSRSGQGMIETQYF; cdr3_nt: TGTGCCAGCAGCCGATCGGGACAGGGGATGATAGAGACCCAGTACTTC
d_call: TRBD1; v_call: TRBV18; clone_size: .; j_call: TRBJ2-7; cdr3_aa: CASSPLPGQVVYEQYF; cdr3_nt: TGTGCCAGCTCACCCCTACCGGGACAGGTTGTCTACGAGCAGTACTTC
d_call: .; v_call: TRBV2; clone_size: few; j_call: TRBJ2-7; cdr3_aa: CASSEISFGVRQGSYEQYF; cdr3_nt: TGTGCCAGCAGTGAAATAAGTTTTGGTGTACGGCAGGGGTCCTACGAGCAGTACTTC
d_call: .; v_call: TRBV3-1/TRBV3-2; clone_size: .; j_call: TRBJ1-2; cdr3_aa: CASSHPTGAPYGYTF; cdr3_nt: TGTGCCAGCAGCCACCCGACCGGAGCCCCCTATGGCTACACCTTC
d_call: TRBD1; v_call: TRBV30; clone_size: .; j_call: TRBJ1-1; cdr3_aa: CAWNLGTGNTEAFF; cdr3_nt: TGTGCCTGGAATCTAGGGACAGGGAACACTGAAGCTTTCTTT
d_call: TRBD2; v_call: TRBV9; clone_size: .; j_call: TRBJ2-7; cdr3_aa: CASSPRSRLLGGDLAVEQYF; cdr3_nt: TGTGCCAGCAGCCCCCGCTCTCGGTTGTTGGGGGGGGATTTAGCTGTAGAGCAGTACTTC
d_call: TRBD2; v_call: TRBV3-1/TRBV3-2; clone_size: .; j_call: TRBJ2-2; cdr3_aa: CASSQDRGGYTGELFF; cdr3_nt: TGTGCCAGCAGCCAAGACCGGGGGGGGTATACCGGGGAGCTGTTTTTT
d_call: .; v_call: TRBV29-1; clone_size: .; j_call: TRBJ2-7; cdr3_aa: CSVEGTSYEQYF; cdr3_nt: TGCAGCGTTGAAGGCACTTCCTACGAGCAGTACTTC
d_call: .; v_call: TRBV29-1; clone_size: .; j_call: TRBJ1-4; cdr3_aa: CSVVGPEAEKLFF; cdr3_nt: TGCAGCGTTGTGGGGCCAGAAGCTGAAAAACTGTTTTTT
d_call: .; v_call: TRBV5-6; clone_size: .; j_call: TRBJ1-2; cdr3_aa: CASSSTVNYGYTF; cdr3_nt: TGTGCCAGCAGCTCGACAGTGAACTATGGCTACACCTTC
d_call: TRBD2; v_call: TRBV11-2; clone_size: .; j_call: TRBJ2-4; cdr3_aa: CASSLRGLAAYIQYF; cdr3_nt: TGTGCCAGCAGCCTTCGGGGACTAGCGGCTTACATTCAGTACTTC
d_call: .; v_call: TRBV7-2; clone_size: .; j_call: TRBJ2-3; cdr3_aa: CASSLGAGGTDTQYF; cdr3_nt: TGTGCCAGCAGCTTAGGAGCAGGGGGCACAGATACGCAGTATTTT
d_call: TRBD1; v_call: TRBV28; clone_size: .; j_call: TRBJ2-7; cdr3_aa: CASSIRGHYEQYF; cdr3_nt: TGTGCCAGCAGTATTAGGGGGCACTACGAGCAGTACTTC
d_call: TRBD1; v_call: TRBV7-2; clone_size: once; j_call: TRBJ1-5; cdr3_aa: CASSWRTGGNQPQHF; cdr3_nt: TGTGCCAGCAGCTGGCGGACAGGAGGCAATCAGCCCCAGCATTTT
d_call: TRBD1; v_call: TRBV11-3; clone_size: .; j_call: TRBJ2-1; cdr3_aa: CASSLGQGYNEQFF; cdr3_nt: TGTGCCAGCAGCTTGGGACAGGGGTACAATGAGCAGTTCTTC
d_call: .; v_call: TRBV5-1; clone_size: .; j_call: TRBJ1-3; cdr3_aa: CASSPDSVLSGNTIYF; cdr3_nt: TGCGCCAGCAGCCCGGACAGTGTCCTCTCTGGAAACACCATATATTTT
d_call: .; v_call: TRBV9; clone_size: once; j_call: TRBJ2-7; cdr3_aa: CASSVGGDEQYF; cdr3_nt: TGTGCCAGCAGCGTAGGGGGGGACGAGCAGTACTTC
d_call: .; v_call: TRBV18; clone_size: .; j_call: TRBJ1-3; cdr3_aa: CASSIGSGNTIYF; cdr3_nt: TGTGCCAGCTCAATTGGCTCCGGAAACACCATATATTTT
d_call: .; v_call: TRBV7-9; clone_size: .; j_call: TRBJ1-2; cdr3_aa: CASSERGVYGYTF; cdr3_nt: TGTGCCAGCAGTGAACGGGGGGTTTATGGCTACACCTTC
d_call: .; v_call: TRBV2; clone_size: .; j_call: TRBJ1-4; cdr3_aa: CASKVRENEKLFF; cdr3_nt: TGTGCCAGCAAAGTCCGGGAGAACGAAAAACTGTTTTTT
d_call: .; v_call: TRBV5-1; clone_size: .; j_call: TRBJ2-1; cdr3_aa: CASSLADFRLGNEQFF; cdr3_nt: TGCGCCAGCAGCTTGGCGGACTTTAGATTGGGCAATGAGCAGTTCTTC
d_call: TRBD2; v_call: TRBV6-5; clone_size: .; j_call: TRBJ2-1; cdr3_aa: CASLSSGGPLWIF; cdr3_nt: TGTGCCAGCCTATCTAGCGGGGGCCCTCTATGGATCTTC
d_call: TRBD1; v_call: TRBV2; clone_size: .; j_call: TRBJ1-2; cdr3_aa: CATNQDRGYGYTF; cdr3_nt: TGTGCCACCAATCAGGACAGGGGCTATGGCTACACCTTC